Listed here are 23 T cell receptor beta chains from one sample, sequenced in a study of blood T cells in healthy people across ages (dated by TCRdb to 2015 to 2017). The method was 5' RACE. The sequencer listed for this sample is Illumina HiSeq 2500. The second PCR ran for roughly 7 to 11 cycles and used a J-beta primer mix along with a sample-barcoded 5' primer. In TCRdb, the public reads were trimmed at Q25 with fastp and aligned with MiXCR, with productive beta chains retained. Under each unique CDR3 protein, matching rows form one entry showing the most common genes and DNA. In all, the sample holds approximately 770,000 distinct CDR3 sequences, and 58% of those were seen once. Together, the top ten hold roughly 22% of the sample. Sequenced: blood. These receptors were collected from a man aged 25-45 years in good health.

The chain combines TRBV6-2 or TRBV6-3 with TRBJ1-2, with D tentatively TRBD1 (6 bases). Germline V gives CDR1 MNHEY, CDR2 SVGEGT. This CDR3 is built from 11 residues. V was clipped by 2 bases and J by 8 bases, with 6 bases between them. The CDR3 DNA sequence: TGTGCCAGCAGTTACGGACAGGGCTACACCTTC. This gives the protein CASSYGQGYTF.

The chain uses TRBV29-1 and TRBJ2-3, with 7 bases lining up with TRBD2. CDR1 is SQVTM, CDR2 ANQGSEA, per germline. The CDR3 has 15 residues. V lost 3 bases and J lost 6; bases outside the gene matches: 12. As DNA, the CDR3 is TGCAGCGTTGAGAGGGGAGGGCCCCTTTCGGATACGCAGTATTTT. It yields the protein CSVERGGPLSDTQYF.

This chain joins TRBV10-3 and TRBJ1-5; no definite D call. Trimming cost V 7 bases and J 7 bases, with 14 bases left between them. CDR3 size: 13 residues. Germline V gives CDR1 ENHRY, CDR2 SYGVKD. CDR3 sequence: CAIMESPGQPQHF. In DNA, the CDR3 is TGTGCCATCATGGAATCACCGGGGCAGCCCCAGCATTTT.

The rearrangement links TRBV7-2 to TRBJ2-5; D ambiguous. This CDR3 is 15 amino acids long. Germline values: CDR1 SGHTA, CDR2 FQGNSA. Deletions cut 2 bases from V and 0 bases from J, with 10 bases between. DNA for the CDR3: TGTGCCAGCAGCTTACAACAGATGTACCAAGAGACCCAGTACTTC. Translated: CASSLQQMYQETQYF.

The chain carries TRBV21-1 and TRBJ2-7. TRBV21-1 is noted as a pseudogene. The CDR3 length is 15 residues. The DNA for the CDR3 is TGTGCCAGCAGCAAAGTGGAGACATCCTCCTACGAGCAGTACTTC. It is translated as CASSKVETSSYEQYF.

This chain connects TRBV7-9 to TRBJ2-3; D gene uncertain. CDR3 length equals 15 residues. CDR1 is SEHNR, CDR2 FQNEAQ, per germline (reference sequence). Trimming left V 8 bases short and J 2 bases short, with 17 bases between. The CDR3 nucleotides read TGTGCCAGCTTTTTTTTGGACGGCTCCACAGATACGCAGTATTTT. Protein product: CASFFLDGSTDTQYF.

This clonotype was seen a few times. The rearrangement uses TRBV27 and TRBJ1-5; D gene unclear. Between the trimmed V and J ends, which lost 7 bases and 3 bases, there was a span of 19 bases. Germline V gene data show CDR1 as MNHEY and CDR2 as SMNVEV (reference sequence). The CDR3 is 16 residues long. The CDR3 coding sequence is TGTGCCAGCATCCAGATCAGAACAATCCCCAATCAGCCCCAGCATTTT. Protein product: CASIQIRTIPNQPQHF.

The chain uses TRBV20-1 and TRBJ2-7; weak D call: TRBD1 (5 bases). The V end was cut by 5 bases, the J end by 4 bases, with 21 bases between. This CDR3 has 15 amino acids. Germline CDR1 and CDR2: DFQATT and SNEGSKA (reference sequence). Here the CDR3 DNA reads TGCAGTGCTCCCCCCGGCGCAGGGCAATCTTACGAGCAGTACTTC. Translated, it gives CSAPPGAGQSYEQYF.

This clonotype was counted between two and nine times. The chain joins TRBV28 to TRBJ2-5; no clear D gene. V was pared by 0 bases and J by 11 bases, with 10 bases between. CDR3 length: 12 residues. Germline values: CDR1 MDHEN, CDR2 SYDVKM. CDR3 amino acids: CASSLWGREQYF. The CDR3 DNA follows: TGTGCCAGCAGTTTATGGGGCCGAGAGCAGTACTTC.

The J gene is TRBJ1-2, the V gene TRBV2; tentative D call: TRBD1 (5 bases). V lost 7 bases to trimming and J lost 4 bases, with 19 bases between them. The V gene's germline CDR1 is SNHLY and CDR2 FYNNEI. CDR3 length: 15 amino acids. CDR3 loop: CASKGRGEGPYGYTF. In DNA form, the CDR3 reads TGTGCCAGCAAGGGTCGAGGGGAGGGTCCCTATGGCTACACCTTC.

A remark on this clonotype: This may be a read error: a much more frequent sequence differs by one nucleotide. J is TRBJ2-7 and V is TRBV10-3, with TRBD2 as a possible D gene (6 bases). Germline CDR1 and CDR2: ENHRY and SYGVKD. The CDR3 length is 12 residues. Between the trimmed V and J ends, which lost 8 bases and 5 bases, there was a span of 13 bases. The chain's CDR3 is CAIRTCGNEQYF. CDR3 DNA: TGTGCCATCCGGACCTGCGGGAACGAGCAGTACTTC.

The table lists this clonotype with a few counts. The chain is built from TRBV18 and TRBJ2-1; 13 bases map to TRBD2. The CDR3 is 15 residues long. The ends lost 2 bases at V and 6 bases at J; junction bases unmatched: 1. Germline V gene data show CDR1 as KGHSH and CDR2 as LQKENI. The CDR3 coding sequence is TGTGCCAGCTCACCAGGGACTAGCGGGACCAATGAGCAGTTCTTC. Amino acids: CASSPGTSGTNEQFF.

The chain recombines TRBV5-5 with TRBJ1-1; D uncertain. Trimming took 4 bases from V and 4 from J, leaving 23 bases between them. The CDR3 loop spans 17 amino acids. Germline lookup yields CDR1 SGHKS and CDR2 YYEKEE (reference sequence). CDR3 bases: TGTGCCAGCAGCACTAGACCCGAGGCCGGGTTGGGCACTGAAGCTTTCTTT. It yields the protein CASSTRPEAGLGTEAFF.

The chain is built from TRBV12-3 or TRBV12-4 and TRBJ2-4; 9 bases map to TRBD2. The end of the DNA is better explained by TRBJ2-7, so the J call may be wrong. The CDR3 is made up of 15 amino acids. The CDR3 DNA reads as TGTGCCAGCAGTTTAGGGGGAAAGCGGGAGGCCGAGCAGTACTTC. Protein sequence: CASSLGGKREAEQYF.

The sample holds a few counts of this clonotype. The chain joins TRBV27 to TRBJ2-7, with TRBD1 identical over 12 bases. CDR3 size: 15 residues. The germline V gene has CDR1 MNHEY and CDR2 SMNVEV (reference sequence). With 5 bases clipped from V and 2 bases from J, the junction kept 4 bases outside the gene matches. The DNA of the CDR3 is TGTGCCAGCAGTCCGGGGACAGGGGGCGCCTACGAGCAGTACTTC. Amino acid sequence: CASSPGTGGAYEQYF.

J is TRBJ2-1 and V is TRBV6-2 or TRBV6-3, with TRBD1 matching 11 bases. This CDR3 region has 17 residues. Trimming cost V 2 bases and J 3 bases; bases outside gene matches: 6. The germline gives CDR1 MNHEY, CDR2 SVGEGT. In nucleotides, the CDR3 is TGTGCCAGCAGTTACCGGACCGGGACAGGGGGCTACAATGAGCAGTTCTTC. Its protein is CASSYRTGTGGYNEQFF.

The chain employs TRBV20-1 and TRBJ2-3; TRBD2 is a possible D gene (5 bases). The CDR3 runs 11 residues. The V and J ends lost 8 bases and 6 bases respectively, with 12 bases between them. Germline CDR1 DFQATT, CDR2 SNEGSKA (reference sequence). CDR3 loop: CSSKTGDTQYF. The DNA for the CDR3 is TGCAGTTCAAAGACGGGGGATACGCAGTATTTT.

The rearrangement uses TRBV9 and TRBJ2-5, with 8 bases aligning to TRBD1. CDR1 and CDR2 (germline): SGDLS, YYNGEE. J lost 4 bases, V lost 4 bases, and 6 bases had no gene match. The CDR3 sequence is 14 residues long. The CDR3 loop is CASSTGQGGETQYF. The CDR3 bases are TGTGCCAGCAGCACCGGACAGGGCGGAGAGACCCAGTACTTC.

The chain joins TRBV20-1 to TRBJ1-4; D is undetermined. Germline CDR1 and CDR2: DFQATT and SNEGSKA (reference sequence). With 0 bases removed from V and 8 bases from J, the gap between germline ends came to 13 bases. The CDR3 runs 14 residues. The CDR3: CSAREGNLREKLFF. The CDR3 nucleotides are TGCAGTGCTAGAGAGGGCAATTTGCGGGAAAAACTGTTTTTT.

V gene TRBV20-1 combines with J gene TRBJ2-5; 9 nucleotides agree with TRBD2. The J segment lost 5 bases and the V segment lost 7 bases, leaving 11 bases of the junction unmatched. Germline values: CDR1 DFQATT, CDR2 SNEGSKA (reference sequence). The CDR3 has 14 amino acids. DNA of the CDR3: TGCAGTGTCGAGCGGGGGGTAGTAGTGGAGACCCAGTACTTC. As protein: CSVERGVVVETQYF.

The table lists this clonotype with a few counts. The DNA for the CDR3 is TGCAGCGTACGGGAGTACCAAGAGACCCAGTACTTC. Translation gives CSVREYQETQYF. The chain combines TRBV29-1 with TRBJ2-5, with D possibly matching TRBD2 (6 bases). The CDR3 is 12 residues long. The germline V gene encodes CDR1 SQVTM and CDR2 ANQGSEA. V lost 6 bases and J 0 bases, leaving 8 bases between the germline ends.

This clonotype was counted a few times. CDR3 DNA: TGTGCCAGCTCAACTAGCTTTCAAGAGACCCAGTACTTC. This codes for CASSTSFQETQYF. The V and J genes are TRBV18 and TRBJ2-5; possible D gene TRBD2, 6 bases. V was cut by 5 bases and J by 2 bases, with 9 bases left in between. CDR3 length: 13 amino acids. Germline V gene data show CDR1 as KGHSH and CDR2 as LQKENI.

The V gene is TRBV20-1, the J gene TRBJ2-1, with 10 nucleotides matching TRBD2. With V trimmed by 6 bases and J by 12 bases, 8 bases remained unmatched. CDR3 size: 12 residues. Germline V gene lookup returns CDR1 DFQATT and CDR2 SNEGSKA (reference sequence). As DNA, the CDR3 is TGCAGTGCCCCCGGCGCTAGCGGGGGGCAGTTCTTC. It yields the protein CSAPGASGGQFF.